The clone carrying this T cell receptor (beta chain) was recorded many times. Its antigen is not known. A single record per CDR3 protein comes from TCRdb applying MiXCR to the 5' RACE reads. The sample gives a few hundred thousand distinct CDR3 sequences, 6.5% to 7.5% of which show up once; around 1.1% is in the top ten. V lost 3 bases and J 9 bases, leaving 18 bases between the germline ends. The germline CDR1 and CDR2 sequences are MDHEN and SYDVKM. The CDR3 sequence is 14 residues long. These data come from a study of T cells after yellow fever vaccination. Study context: The authors prepared low-cell-number fractions using SMART-Seq v4 Ultra Low Input. The study, taken as a whole, reports: Contaminants from the bulk population, in the form of abundant clonotypes, could be found in FACS-sorted repertoires. The booster response re-showed most primary clones: approximately 95% CD4, approximately 85% CD8.

The V and J genes are TRBV28 and TRBJ2-7; TRBD1 might be the D (6 bases). The sequencing used CD4+ T cells sorted from PBMCs, collected on the day of the yellow fever booster vaccination. The receptor's source is a young man who received the YFV17D yellow fever vaccine. CDR3 in DNA: TGTGCCAGCAGTTTGGGGCAGGGGATGCCGCCGCAGTACTTC. Residues: CASSLGQGMPPQYF.